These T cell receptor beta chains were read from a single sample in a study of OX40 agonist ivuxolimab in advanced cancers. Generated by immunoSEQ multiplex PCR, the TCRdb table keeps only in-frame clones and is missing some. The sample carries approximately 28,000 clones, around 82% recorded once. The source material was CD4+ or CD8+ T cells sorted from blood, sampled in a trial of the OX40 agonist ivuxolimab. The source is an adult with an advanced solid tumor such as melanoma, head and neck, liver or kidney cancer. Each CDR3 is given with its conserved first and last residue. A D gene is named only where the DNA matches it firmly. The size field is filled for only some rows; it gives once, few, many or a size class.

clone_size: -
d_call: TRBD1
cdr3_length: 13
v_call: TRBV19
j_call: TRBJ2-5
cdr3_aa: CASSRDRGETQYF
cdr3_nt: TGTGCCAGTAGCCGGGACAGGGGAGAGACCCAGTACTTC

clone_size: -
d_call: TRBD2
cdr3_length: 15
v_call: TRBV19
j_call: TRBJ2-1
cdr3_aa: CASSIGLAVYNEQFF
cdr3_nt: TGTGCCAGTAGTATAGGACTAGCGGTCTACAATGAGCAGTTCTTC

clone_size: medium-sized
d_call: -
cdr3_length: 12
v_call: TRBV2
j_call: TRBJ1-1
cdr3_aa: CAEGRTNTEAFF
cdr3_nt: TGTGCCGAGGGGCGGACCAACACTGAAGCTTTCTTT

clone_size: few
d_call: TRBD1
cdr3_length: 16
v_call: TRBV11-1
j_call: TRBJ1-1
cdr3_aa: CASSLNPDRANTEAFF
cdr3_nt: TGTGCCAGCAGCTTAAACCCGGACAGGGCGAACACTGAAGCTTTCTTT

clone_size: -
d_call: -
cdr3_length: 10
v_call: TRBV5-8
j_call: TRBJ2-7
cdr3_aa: CASSHQTQDF
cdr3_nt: TGTGCCAGCAGCCACCAAACACAGGATTTC

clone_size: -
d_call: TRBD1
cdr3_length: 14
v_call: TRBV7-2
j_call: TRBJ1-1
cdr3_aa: CASSPQGQGAEAFF
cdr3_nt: TGTGCCAGCAGCCCACAGGGACAGGGGGCTGAAGCTTTCTTT

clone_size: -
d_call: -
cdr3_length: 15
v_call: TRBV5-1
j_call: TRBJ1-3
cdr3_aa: CASSLAEGPGNTIYF
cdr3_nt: TGCGCCAGCAGCTTGGCCGAAGGGCCTGGAAACACCATATATTTT

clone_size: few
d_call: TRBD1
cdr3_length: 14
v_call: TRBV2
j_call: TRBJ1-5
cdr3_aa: CARSTGFGNQPQHF
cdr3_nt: TGTGCCAGGTCGACAGGGTTCGGCAATCAGCCCCAGCATTTT

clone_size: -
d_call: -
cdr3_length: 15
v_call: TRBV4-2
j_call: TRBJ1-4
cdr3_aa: CASSQDTGSNEKLFF
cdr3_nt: TGTGCCAGCAGCCAAGATACAGGGTCTAATGAAAAACTGTTTTTT

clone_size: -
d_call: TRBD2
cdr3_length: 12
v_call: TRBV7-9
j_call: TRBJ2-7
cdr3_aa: CAGSGSSYEQYF
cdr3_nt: TGTGCCGGTAGCGGGAGCTCCTACGAGCAGTACTTC

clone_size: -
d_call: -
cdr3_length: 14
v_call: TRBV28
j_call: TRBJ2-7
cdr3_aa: CASSPTGPPLEQYF
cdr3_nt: TGTGCCAGCAGTCCTACAGGGCCCCCTTTAGAGCAGTACTTC

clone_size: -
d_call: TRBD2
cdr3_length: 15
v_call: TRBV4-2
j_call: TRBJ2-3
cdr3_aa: CASSQGGGATDTQYF
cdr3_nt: TGTGCCAGCAGCCAAGGCGGGGGGGCCACAGATACGCAGTATTTT

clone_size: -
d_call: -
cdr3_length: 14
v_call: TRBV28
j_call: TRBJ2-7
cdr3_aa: CASSLSGEAYEQYF
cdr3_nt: TGTGCCAGCAGTTTATCGGGGGAGGCCTACGAGCAGTACTTC

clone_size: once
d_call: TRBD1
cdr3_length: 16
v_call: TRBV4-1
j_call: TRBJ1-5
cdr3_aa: CASSQGNAGGVQPQHF
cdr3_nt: TGCGCCAGCAGCCAAGGCAACGCAGGGGGCGTCCAGCCCCAGCATTTT

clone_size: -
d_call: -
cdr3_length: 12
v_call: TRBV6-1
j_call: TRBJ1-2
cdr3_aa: CASSPGLHGYTF
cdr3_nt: TGTGCCAGCAGCCCGGGACTCCATGGCTACACCTTC

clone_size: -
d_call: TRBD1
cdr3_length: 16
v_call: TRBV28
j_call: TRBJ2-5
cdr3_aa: CASSFRDRGYQETQYF
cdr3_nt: TGTGCCAGCAGTTTTAGGGACAGGGGGTACCAAGAGACCCAGTACTTC

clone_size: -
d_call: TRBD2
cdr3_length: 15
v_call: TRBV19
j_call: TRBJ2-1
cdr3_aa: CASSLSGGTYNEQFF
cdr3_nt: TGTGCCAGTAGCCTTAGCGGGGGTACCTACAATGAGCAGTTCTTC

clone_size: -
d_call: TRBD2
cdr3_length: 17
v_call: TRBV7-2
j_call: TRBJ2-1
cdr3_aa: CASSLARWASGYNEQFF
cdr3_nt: TGTGCCAGCAGCTTAGCGCGATGGGCTAGCGGCTACAATGAGCAGTTCTTC

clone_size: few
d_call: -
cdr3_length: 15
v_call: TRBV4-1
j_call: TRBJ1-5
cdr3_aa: CASSPTPGAMQPQHF
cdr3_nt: TGCGCCAGCAGCCCAACTCCAGGGGCAATGCAGCCCCAGCATTTT

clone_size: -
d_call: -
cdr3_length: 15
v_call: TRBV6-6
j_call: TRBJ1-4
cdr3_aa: CASSYSRATNEKLFF
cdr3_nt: TGTGCCAGCAGTTACTCCAGGGCAACTAATGAAAAACTGTTTTTT

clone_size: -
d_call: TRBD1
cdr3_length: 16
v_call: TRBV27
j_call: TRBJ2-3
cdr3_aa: CASRGGQGGRTDTQYF
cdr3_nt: TGTGCCAGCAGGGGTGGACAGGGGGGCCGCACAGATACGCAGTATTTT

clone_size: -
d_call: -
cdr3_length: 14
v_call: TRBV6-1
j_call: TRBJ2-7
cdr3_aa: CASRGVGVTYEQYF
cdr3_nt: TGTGCCAGCCGGGGAGTGGGGGTAACCTACGAGCAGTACTTC

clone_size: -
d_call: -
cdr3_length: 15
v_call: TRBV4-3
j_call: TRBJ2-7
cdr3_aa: CASSPGGLPPYEQYF
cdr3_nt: TGCGCCAGCAGCCCGGGGGGCCTCCCCCCCTACGAGCAGTACTTC

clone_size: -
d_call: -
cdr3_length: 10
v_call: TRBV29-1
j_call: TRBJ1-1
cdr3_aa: CSVATTEAFF
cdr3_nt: TGCAGCGTTGCCACCACTGAAGCTTTCTTT

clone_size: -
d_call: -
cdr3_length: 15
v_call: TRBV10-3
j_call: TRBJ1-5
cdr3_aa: CAISDPGYSNQPQHF
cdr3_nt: TGTGCCATCAGTGACCCAGGGTATAGCAATCAGCCCCAGCATTTT

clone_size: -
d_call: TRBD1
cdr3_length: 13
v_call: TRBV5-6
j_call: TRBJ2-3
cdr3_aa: CASSSGGTDTQYF
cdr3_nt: TGTGCCAGCAGCTCAGGGGGTACAGATACGCAGTATTTT

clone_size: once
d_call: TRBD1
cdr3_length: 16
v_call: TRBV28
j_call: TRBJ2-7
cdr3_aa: CASSSGQGAPPYEQYF
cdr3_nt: TGTGCCAGCAGTTCGGGACAGGGGGCTCCGCCCTACGAGCAGTACTTC

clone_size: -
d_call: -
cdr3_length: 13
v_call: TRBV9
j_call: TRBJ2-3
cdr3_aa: CASSSPYTDTQYF
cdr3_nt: TGTGCCAGCAGCTCACCCTATACAGATACGCAGTATTTT

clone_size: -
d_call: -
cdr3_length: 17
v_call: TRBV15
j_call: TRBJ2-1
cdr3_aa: CATSRDRPASSYNEQFF
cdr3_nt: TGTGCCACCAGCAGAGATCGGCCAGCTAGCTCCTACAATGAGCAGTTCTTC

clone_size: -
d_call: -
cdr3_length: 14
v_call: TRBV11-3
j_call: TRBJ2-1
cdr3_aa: CASSLWEATYEQFF
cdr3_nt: TGTGCCAGCAGTCTGTGGGAGGCCACTTATGAGCAGTTCTTC

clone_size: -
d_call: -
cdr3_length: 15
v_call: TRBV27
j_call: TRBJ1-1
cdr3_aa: CASSLVREVGTEAFF
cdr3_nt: TGTGCCAGCAGTTTAGTGCGGGAGGTGGGCACTGAAGCTTTCTTT

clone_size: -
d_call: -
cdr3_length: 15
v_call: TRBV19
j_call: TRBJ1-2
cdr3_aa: CASSIKADPNYGYTF
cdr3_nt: TGTGCCAGTAGTATTAAGGCAGATCCTAACTATGGCTACACCTTC

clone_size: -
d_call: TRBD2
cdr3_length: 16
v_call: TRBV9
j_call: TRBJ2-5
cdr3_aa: CASSVEASGEGETQYF
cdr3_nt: TGTGCCAGCAGCGTAGAGGCTAGCGGGGAAGGGGAGACCCAGTACTTC

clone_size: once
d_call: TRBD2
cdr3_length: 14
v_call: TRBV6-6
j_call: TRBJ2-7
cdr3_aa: CASSSGLAAYEQYF
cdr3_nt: TGTGCCAGCAGTTCAGGACTAGCGGCCTACGAGCAGTACTTC

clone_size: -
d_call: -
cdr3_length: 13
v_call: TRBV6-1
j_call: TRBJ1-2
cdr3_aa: CASSEAGRYGYTF
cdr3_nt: TGTGCCAGCAGTGAAGCGGGCCGCTATGGCTACACCTTC

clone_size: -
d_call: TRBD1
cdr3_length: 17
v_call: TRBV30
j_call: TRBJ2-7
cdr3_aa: CACRGFDLGTGSYEQYF
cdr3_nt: TGTGCCTGCCGCGGTTTCGACCTCGGGACAGGATCCTACGAGCAGTACTTC